This T cell receptor (beta chain) appears in the sequencing data of a study of CD4 T cells in relation to SARS-CoV-2 and coronaviruses (dated by TCRdb to 2020 to 2022). With respect to the entire study: In the ViraFEST assay, PBMCs were cultured with antigen for 10 days, after which TCR beta CDR3s were sequenced to identify antigen-specific clonal expansions. The full convalescent cohort of about a dozen patients had a median age of approximately 35 years, ranging from roughly 21 to 80 years. The approximately 12 convalescent patients included 8 males and 4 females; two subjects were Hispanic. Using patient-derived lymphoblastoid cell lines, the shared crossreactive spike epitopes were mapped to their HLA restriction. Memory CD4+ T cell crossreactivity between SARS-CoV-2 and common cold coronavirus spike proteins was assessed at the TCR clonotype level in the study. The Adaptive Biotechnologies TCR-sequencing kit was used to sequence samples from a few pre-COVID donors and the naive versus memory experiments, whereas other data were Illumina-based. A different, Illumina-based TCR-beta assay was used to sequence expansion assays from other donors in the study. What the research found in general, with its limitations: Since the crossreactivity analysis centred on spike protein, crossreactivity against other viral proteins was not assessed. Sequencing naive versus memory cells indicated that the assay picks up memory recall responses, not primary responses primed during culture. Small numbers of patients and of tested TCRs limited the study. Crossreactive clones showed significantly weaker SARS-CoV-2-driven expansion than monoreactive clones, consistent with antigenic imprinting. No donor contributed both pre-pandemic and post-infection samples, which limited tracing the source of pre-existing responses. Around 65% of donors had memory CD4+ clonotypes that crossrecognized SARS-CoV-2 and at least one common cold coronavirus spike.

Compared with germline, V lacks 1 base and J lacks 5 bases; bases without a gene match: 12. Spanning cysteine to phenylalanine, the CDR3 consists of 17 amino acids. Solely the CDR3 DNA is kept, with 51 bases framed from the first base. Per the germline V gene, LGHNA is the CDR1 and YNFKEQ is the CDR2. CEF-cultured naive and memory CD4+ T cell DNA received survey-level immunoSEQ TCR-beta sequencing. The published analysis was carried out like this. During preprocessing, nonproductive sequences were removed, along with CDR3s that did not begin with C, did not end with F or W, or were shorter than 7 amino acids. Antigen-specific clonotypes were called with the MANAFEST web app, based on expansion relative to reference and other culture wells. A clone was considered positive if significant expansion relative to the reference culture was observed in 2 of 3 replicate wells at an FDR below 0.05. A further requirement for positive clones was significant expansion compared with all other tandem wells, along with an odds ratio above 5. Cultured and uncultured naive and memory CD4+ repertoires were searched for previously identified spike- and CEF-reactive CDR3s. CDR3 homology was measured as pairwise Levenshtein distance, computed with the stringdist R package after trimming three terminal residues from each end. TCRdb carries this immuneACCESS record with in-frame sequences only. Its versions omit some clonotypes, under half of them owing to an unresolved V gene in the studies checked, with the rest unexplained. That table furnishes V, J and clone size, whereas the DNA furnished D and trimming. Recorded for this sample are about 37,000 clones; approximately 86% of them occurred a single time. The ten largest clones capture around 4.8% of the sample.

Notes on this clone: The specificity of this receptor is unknown. Base qualities are not at hand, and no much larger clone is one base apart.

Naive and memory CD4+ T cells were separated from cryopreserved PBMCs by CD4 enrichment followed by EasySep naive CD4+ T cell enrichment. For over eight days, about 10^5 sorted naive or memory CD4+ T cells were cultured together with CEF peptides and T cell-depleted PBMCs at a 1:1 ratio. Triplicate replicate wells were generally used for each peptide culture condition. Ficoll-Paque PLUS gradient centrifugation was used to isolate PBMCs from leukapheresis product or whole blood. PBMCs were either cryopreserved at -140°C or used fresh in the expansion assay. The QIAamp Micro DNA Kit was used to extract genomic DNA from the CD4+ T cells.

This receptor was obtained from an adult with COVID-19. The sequencing input was naive CD4+ T cells from PBMCs, cultured in vitro. Per the publication, the cell subset or site label means: naive CD4+ T cells isolated by negative enrichment. The chain is encoded by TRBV4-2 joined to TRBJ2-5, and TRBD2 aligns with 8 junction nucleotides. In nucleotides, the sequence is TGTGCCAGCAGCCAAGTGCTTGGACTAGCTTGGGGGGAGACCCAGTACTTC. It is translated as CASSQVLGLAWGETQYF.